Listed here are 9 T cell receptor beta chains from one sample, sequenced in a study of T-cell memory formation after mild COVID-19. TCRdb redid the calling of the 5' RACE reads with MiXCR, one entry per CDR3 protein. There are under 700,000 distinct CDR3 sequences in the sample; roughly 22% occur only once, and around 13% lies in the top ten. Sequenced material: PBMCs or a T cell subset sorted from them (not recorded which). These receptors were obtained from an adult woman who had mild COVID-19 (a few samples of this study predate the infection). Cell type and time point are not known.

The V gene is TRBV6-5, the J gene TRBJ2-1; weak D call: TRBD2 (5 bases). Per the germline V gene, CDR1 is MNHEY and CDR2 is SVGAGI. The ends were cut back, 2 bases at V and 8 bases at J, with 19 bases in the middle. This CDR3 is 16 amino acids long. CDR3: CASSYPGWRQRHEQFF. The CDR3 DNA is TGTGCCAGCAGTTACCCCGGATGGAGGCAGCGCCATGAGCAGTTCTTC.

This clonotype was counted a few times. This chain joins TRBV12-3 or TRBV12-4 and TRBJ1-1; unclear D gene. Trimming pared 2 bases from V and 4 bases from J, leaving 11 bases between. The CDR3 contains 14 residues. CDR3 coding DNA: TGTGCCAGCAGTTTAAGGGTACGAGGCACTGAAGCTTTCTTT. Its protein is CASSLRVRGTEAFF.

This chain connects TRBV9 to TRBJ2-7; D gene uncertain. CDR3 length: 15 residues. Trimming took off 2 bases at V and 2 bases at J, with 14 bases between the two ends. Germline CDR1 SGDLS, CDR2 YYNGEE. The CDR3 reads CASSVSFTPPYEQYF. Written as DNA, the CDR3 is TGTGCCAGCAGCGTGTCTTTCACTCCCCCCTACGAGCAGTACTTC.

This clonotype was detected only a few times. This chain links TRBV6-2 or TRBV6-3 with TRBJ1-1, with no clear D. The ends were cut back, 0 bases at V and 1 base at J, with 6 bases in the middle. Germline CDR1 MNHEY, CDR2 SVGEGT. The CDR3 spans 14 residues. CDR3: CASSYSSPNTEAFF. CDR3 sequence (DNA): TGTGCCAGCAGTTACTCATCCCCGAACACTGAAGCTTTCTTT.

In its sample, this clonotype was seen a few times. The V and J genes are TRBV18 and TRBJ2-5, with a possible D match to TRBD2 (6 bases). The CDR3 sequence is 14 residues long. Germline V lookup: CDR1 KGHSH, CDR2 LQKENI. Deletions cut 11 bases from V and 13 bases from J, with 29 bases between. Here the CDR3 reads CAASSASDSRSPYF. CDR3 nucleotide sequence: TGTGCCGCCTCGTCAGCTAGCGATTCTAGGTCCCCGTACTTC.

This clonotype was observed a few times. The rearrangement uses TRBV10-3 and TRBJ2-5; 11 positions match TRBD1. Germline V lookup: CDR1 ENHRY, CDR2 SYGVKD. The CDR3 loop spans 15 amino acids. V shed 7 bases and J 4 bases; nucleotides not matched to a gene: 8. In DNA, the CDR3 is TGTGCCATCAAATCCGGACAGGGGGCTCGAGAGACCCAGTACTTC. It yields the protein CAIKSGQGARETQYF.

This clonotype has a count of ten or more. V gene TRBV7-6 combines with J gene TRBJ2-3; 8 bases match TRBD2. The CDR3 covers 15 residues. CDR1 SGHVS and CDR2 FNYEAQ come from the germline V gene. The trim removed 4 bases at V and 2 bases at J, leaving 5 bases unmatched. The CDR3 region is CASSWAGGSTDTQYF. The DNA for the CDR3 is TGTGCCAGCAGCTGGGCGGGAGGTTCCACAGATACGCAGTATTTT. Looking up the rest from reference TRBV7-6 and TRBJ2-3 gives the full variable domain: GAGVSQSPRYKVTKRGQDVALRCDPISGHVSLYWYRQALGQGPEFLTYFNYEAQQDKSGLPNDRFSAERPEGSISTLTIQRTEQRDSAMYRCASSWAGGSTDTQYFGPGTRLTVL.

A few counts support this clonotype. Here the CDR3 reads CASSLDSQRNGELFF. The CDR3 DNA reads TGCGCCAGCAGCTTGGACTCCCAGCGCAACGGGGAGCTGTTTTTT. The chain joins TRBV5-1 to TRBJ2-2; D is undetermined. The CDR3 covers 15 residues. Trimming stripped 0 bases from V and 7 bases from J, with 13 bases between. Germline CDR1 reads SGHRS; CDR2 reads YFSETQ.

In its sample, this clonotype was seen a few times. The rearrangement links TRBV5-1 to TRBJ1-1; D not resolved. Germline V gene lookup returns CDR1 SGHRS and CDR2 YFSETQ. V lost 0 bases and J lost 4, with 10 bases in between. The CDR3 consists of 14 residues. DNA of the CDR3: TGCGCCAGCAGCTTGGGACGTACGGTCACTGAAGCTTTCTTT. This encodes CASSLGRTVTEAFF.